The rows below give T cell receptor beta chains drawn from one sample of a study of T-cell memory formation after mild COVID-19. Each CDR3 protein gets one entry after TCRdb re-called the 5' RACE reads with MiXCR. This table has around 500,000 distinct CDR3 sequences, roughly 20% appearing once. Material: PBMCs or a T cell subset sorted from them (not recorded which). The receptors come from an adult woman who had mild COVID-19 (a few samples of this study predate the infection). Cell type and time point are not known. Each CDR3 is given with its conserved first and last residue. A D gene is named only where the DNA matches it firmly. Rows give clone size only sometimes, using once, few, many, or a class for an expanded clone.

j_call v_call d_call clone_size cdr3_aa cdr3_nt
TRBJ2-5 TRBV29-1 TRBD1 NA CSVRQGGTQYF TGCAGCGTCAGACAGGGGGGGACCCAGTACTTC
TRBJ2-7 TRBV12-3/TRBV12-4 TRBD2 NA CASSHSGRVYEQYF TGTGCCAGCAGTCATAGCGGGAGGGTCTACGAGCAGTACTTC
TRBJ2-3 TRBV12-3/TRBV12-4 TRBD2 NA CASRRTSGGASTDTQYF TGTGCCAGCAGGCGGACTAGCGGGGGGGCATCGACAGATACGCAGTATTTT
TRBJ2-7 TRBV7-6 TRBD2 NA CASSLWTSGGLEQYF TGTGCCAGCAGCTTATGGACTAGCGGGGGGCTGGAGCAGTACTTC
TRBJ2-1 TRBV10-3 NA many CAISGGDNSYNEQFF TGTGCCATCAGTGGGGGGGACAATTCCTACAATGAGCAGTTCTTC
TRBJ2-3 TRBV6-5 NA NA CASSYSGLPTDTQYF TGTGCCAGCAGTTACTCAGGTCTGCCTACAGATACGCAGTATTTT
TRBJ2-7 TRBV6-5 NA few CASRQGIDEQYF TGTGCCAGCAGGCAGGGTATCGACGAGCAGTACTTC
TRBJ2-3 TRBV6-4 TRBD2 NA CASSDGREGSTDTQYF TGTGCCAGCAGTGACGGGCGGGAGGGGAGCACAGATACGCAGTATTTT
TRBJ1-5 TRBV6-2/TRBV6-3 NA NA CASSSYSGNQPQHF TGTGCCAGCAGTTCTTACAGTGGCAATCAGCCCCAGCATTTT
TRBJ2-3 TRBV2 TRBD2 NA CASRDTRLAGLTDTQYF TGTGCCAGCCGTGATACGAGACTAGCGGGGCTCACAGATACGCAGTATTTT
TRBJ2-7 TRBV24-1 NA NA CATSDPQVVEQYF TGTGCCACCAGTGATCCCCAGGTTGTCGAGCAGTACTTC
TRBJ1-4 TRBV7-9 NA few CASGNGTQREKLFF TGTGCCAGCGGCAACGGAACGCAGCGTGAAAAACTGTTTTTT
TRBJ2-7 TRBV18 NA NA CASSPPTQLYEQYF TGTGCCAGCTCACCACCTACGCAGCTTTACGAGCAGTACTTC
TRBJ2-2 TRBV7-2 NA few CASSLSRGTGELFF TGTGCCAGCAGCTTAAGCAGGGGAACCGGGGAGCTGTTTTTT
TRBJ1-2 TRBV29-1 NA NA CSVQTGYGYTF TGCAGCGTACAAACAGGATATGGCTACACCTTC
TRBJ2-1 TRBV5-5 TRBD2 few CASSFHSGTSGRPDYNEQFF TGTGCCAGCAGCTTCCACTCCGGGACTAGCGGGAGGCCTGACTACAATGAGCAGTTCTTC
TRBJ1-5 TRBV7-9 TRBD1 NA CASSSGQGEIDNQPQHF TGTGCCAGCAGCTCCGGACAGGGCGAAATCGACAATCAGCCCCAGCATTTT
TRBJ2-7 TRBV20-1 TRBD2 few CSASSSGRGEQYF TGCAGTGCTAGTTCTAGCGGGAGGGGCGAGCAGTACTTC
TRBJ2-1 TRBV4-1 TRBD2 few CASSQDLRTSGSNEQFF TGCGCCAGCAGCCAAGATCTGCGGACTAGCGGTTCCAATGAGCAGTTCTTC
TRBJ2-7 TRBV7-7 TRBD1 few CASSICRRTGRSYEQYF TGTGCCAGCAGCATTTGTAGAAGGACAGGGCGGTCCTACGAGCAGTACTTC
TRBJ1-3 TRBV14 NA few CASSQMRLSGNTIYF TGTGCCAGCAGCCAAATGCGTTTATCTGGAAACACCATATATTTT
TRBJ1-1 TRBV15 TRBD1 NA CATSRRDRGRENTEAFF TGTGCCACCAGCAGGCGGGACAGGGGGCGGGAGAACACTGAAGCTTTCTTT
TRBJ1-2 TRBV3-1 TRBD1 NA CASSQVGTGRFGYTF TGTGCCAGCAGCCAAGTCGGGACAGGTCGTTTTGGCTACACCTTC
TRBJ2-5 TRBV4-1 TRBD2 few CASSQPTSGKLETQYF TGCGCCAGCAGCCAACCTACTAGCGGGAAGTTGGAGACCCAGTACTTC
TRBJ2-3 TRBV24-1 NA few CATSDLWESHTQYF TGTGCCACCAGTGATTTGTGGGAATCGCATACGCAGTATTTT
TRBJ2-3 TRBV2 TRBD2 NA CASMRTSVSTDTQYF TGTGCCAGCATGAGGACTAGCGTGAGCACAGATACGCAGTATTTT
TRBJ2-5 TRBV18 NA NA CASSPYGETQYF TGTGCCAGCTCACCCTATGGGGAGACCCAGTACTTC
TRBJ2-4 TRBV20-1 NA once CSAILKPAGPQYF TGCAGTGCTATCCTCAAACCTGCGGGCCCACAGTACTTC
TRBJ2-7 TRBV7-6 NA NA CASSLAPRGTSYEQYF TGTGCCAGCAGCTTAGCGCCCCGGGGGACCTCCTACGAGCAGTACTTC
TRBJ2-1 TRBV6-5 NA NA CASTSPSDGLNEQFF TGTGCCAGCACCTCGCCCTCCGACGGCCTCAATGAGCAGTTCTTC
TRBJ2-7 TRBV7-8 NA NA CASSLLSGLAYEQYF TGTGCCAGCAGCTTACTTAGCGGTCTAGCCTACGAGCAGTACTTC
TRBJ1-5 TRBV6-1 TRBD1 NA CASRARDSYSNQPQHF TGTGCCAGCAGAGCCCGGGACAGCTATAGCAATCAGCCCCAGCATTTT
TRBJ2-7 TRBV9 TRBD1 NA CASSETGEVYEQYF TGTGCCAGCAGCGAAACAGGGGAAGTTTACGAGCAGTACTTC
TRBJ2-1 TRBV5-1 NA few CASSLGPRGNNEQFF TGCGCCAGCAGCTTGGGTCCCCGGGGGAACAATGAGCAGTTCTTC
TRBJ1-2 TRBV24-1 NA NA CATSDVPAMTNGYTF TGTGCCACCAGTGATGTCCCCGCCATGACGAATGGCTACACCTTC
TRBJ2-2 TRBV7-3 NA NA CASSSMLGNTGELFF TGTGCCAGCAGCTCTATGTTGGGGAACACCGGGGAGCTGTTTTTT
TRBJ2-1 TRBV7-2 NA many CASSSPPHYYNEQFF TGTGCCAGCAGCTCCCCCCCGCACTACTATAATGAGCAGTTCTTC
TRBJ2-1 TRBV12-3/TRBV12-4 TRBD2 NA CASSPLGGRDYNEQFF TGTGCCAGCAGTCCCCTGGGAGGGAGGGATTACAATGAGCAGTTCTTC
TRBJ2-3 TRBV19 NA NA CASSMSGADTDTQYF TGTGCCAGTAGTATGTCGGGAGCAGACACAGATACGCAGTATTTT
TRBJ2-7 TRBV7-9 NA few CASSPDILYEQYF TGTGCCAGCAGCCCGGACATCCTCTACGAGCAGTACTTC
TRBJ2-3 TRBV9 TRBD2 NA CASSIAGTSGTDTQYF TGTGCCAGCAGCATCGCCGGGACTAGCGGCACAGATACGCAGTATTTT
TRBJ2-2 TRBV12-3/TRBV12-4 NA few CASSSWINTGELFF TGTGCCAGCAGTTCCTGGATAAACACCGGGGAGCTGTTTTTT
TRBJ2-1 TRBV20-1 TRBD2 NA CSALLAGGEQFF TGCAGTGCTTTACTAGCGGGAGGAGAACAGTTCTTC
TRBJ1-4 TRBV6-1 TRBD1 NA CASSAQPTGGNEKLFF TGTGCCAGCAGTGCCCAACCGACAGGGGGCAATGAAAAACTGTTTTTT
TRBJ2-3 TRBV7-9 TRBD1 NA CASSSRTGGLTQYF TGTGCCAGCAGCTCCCGGACAGGGGGGCTAACGCAGTATTTT
TRBJ1-1 TRBV29-1 NA NA CSVEATGAEAFF TGCAGCGTTGAAGCGACGGGCGCTGAAGCTTTCTTT
TRBJ2-1 TRBV30 TRBD2 few CAWNPGLARGGNEQFF TGTGCCTGGAACCCCGGACTAGCCAGGGGAGGGAATGAGCAGTTCTTC